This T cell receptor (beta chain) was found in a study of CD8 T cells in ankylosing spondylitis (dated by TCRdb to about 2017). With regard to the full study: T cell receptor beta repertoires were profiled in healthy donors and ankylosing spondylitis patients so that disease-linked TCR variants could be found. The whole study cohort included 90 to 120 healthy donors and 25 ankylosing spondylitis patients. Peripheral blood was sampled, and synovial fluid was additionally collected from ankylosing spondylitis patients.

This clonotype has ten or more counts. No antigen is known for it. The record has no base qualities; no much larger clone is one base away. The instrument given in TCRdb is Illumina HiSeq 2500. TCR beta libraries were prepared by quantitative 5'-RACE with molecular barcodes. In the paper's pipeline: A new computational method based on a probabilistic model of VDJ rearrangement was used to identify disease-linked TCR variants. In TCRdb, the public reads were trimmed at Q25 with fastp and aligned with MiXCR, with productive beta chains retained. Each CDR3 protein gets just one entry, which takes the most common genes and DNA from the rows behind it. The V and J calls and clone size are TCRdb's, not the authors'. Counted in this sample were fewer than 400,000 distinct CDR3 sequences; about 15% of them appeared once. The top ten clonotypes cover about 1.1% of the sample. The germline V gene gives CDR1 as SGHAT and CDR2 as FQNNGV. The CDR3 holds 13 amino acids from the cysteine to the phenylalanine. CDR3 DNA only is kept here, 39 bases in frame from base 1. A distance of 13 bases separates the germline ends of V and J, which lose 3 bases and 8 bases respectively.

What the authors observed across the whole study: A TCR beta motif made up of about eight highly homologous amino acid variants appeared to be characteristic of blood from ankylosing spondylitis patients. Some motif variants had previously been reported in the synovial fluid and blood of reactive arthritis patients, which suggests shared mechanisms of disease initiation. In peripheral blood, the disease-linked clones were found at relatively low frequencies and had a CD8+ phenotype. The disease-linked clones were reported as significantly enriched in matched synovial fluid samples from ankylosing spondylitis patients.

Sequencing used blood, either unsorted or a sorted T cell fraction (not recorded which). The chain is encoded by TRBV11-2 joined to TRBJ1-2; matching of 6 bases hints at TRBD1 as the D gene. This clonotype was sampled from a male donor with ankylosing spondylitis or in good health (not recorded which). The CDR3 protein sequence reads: CASSLPSGVGYTF. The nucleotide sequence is TGTGCCAGCAGCTTGCCTTCAGGGGTGGGCTACACCTTC.